This T cell receptor (beta chain) was sequenced during a study of blood T cell repertoires in COVID-19. Turning to the study itself: PBMCs, B-cell-depleted T cells, or T cells provided the cDNA or gDNA that made up the material.

There are 12 residues in the CDR3. Per germline, CDR1 GTSNPN and CDR2 SVGIG (reference sequence). V shed 4 bases, J shed 12 bases, and the junction held 11 bases outside the gene matches. In the original processing: Reference gene primer amplification in the assay estimated nucleated cell counts. This table comes from immunoSEQ multiplex PCR, and its TCRdb copy is limited to in-frame clones, with some not included. Clone size and the V and J calls come from that table; the DNA yielded D and trimming. Of roughly 390,000 clones in the sample, around 87% were seen once. Sequenced input: peripheral blood. This receptor was taken from a woman younger than 45 with COVID-19, enrolled during active disease. V gene TRBV30 combines with J gene TRBJ2-7, with 8 nucleotides matching TRBD1. CDR3 nucleotides: TGTGCCTGGATGGACCTGGACAGGGTACGGTACTTC. It translates to CAWMDLDRVRYF.